A selection of T cell receptor beta chains follows, all from one sample in a study of T cell changes during pregnancy in multiple sclerosis. Data came from immunoSEQ multiplex PCR; TCRdb stores just in-frame clones and leaves some out. Found here are about 60,000 clones, roughly nine tenths of them singletons; the top ten hold around 0.9%. Sequencing was performed on peripheral blood, taken before pregnancy. Every receptor here comes from a female donor with multiple sclerosis, enrolled in a pregnancy study. Each CDR3 is given with its conserved first and last residue. A clone size is listed for some rows: how often the clone was seen (once, few, many), or a class if it is expanded.

j_call,clone_size,v_call,cdr3_aa
TRBJ2-1,once,TRBV6-4,CASSRSGTENEQFF
TRBJ1-2,-,TRBV19,CASSIRQGPPFYGYTF
TRBJ1-6,-,TRBV7-2,CASSRDRNSPLHF
TRBJ1-2,-,TRBV19,CASSIRQGVGYTF
TRBJ1-2,-,TRBV5-5,CASSLGEGLRAYGYTF
TRBJ2-7,-,TRBV7-2,CASSPWPTRFQSSYEQYF
TRBJ1-2,-,TRBV7-6,CASSQQANYGYTF
TRBJ1-2,-,TRBV6-1,CASSEQARHYGYTF
TRBJ2-5,-,TRBV18,CASSPLAGETQYF
TRBJ1-4,-,TRBV4-2,CASSPGGRRLANEKLFF
TRBJ2-2,-,TRBV7-2,CASSLRGTNTGELFF
TRBJ1-5,-,TRBV7-9,CASSWTGGSNQPQHF
TRBJ2-7,-,TRBV7-3,CASSRGGGYEQYF
TRBJ1-1,-,TRBV29-1,CSVIDKSKAFF
TRBJ2-5,once,TRBV7-3,CASSSTSRQGETQYF
TRBJ2-5,-,TRBV18,CASSNLPRAGQETQYF
TRBJ1-1,-,TRBV7-2,CASSYPMGGNTEAFF
TRBJ2-7,-,TRBV5-4,CASSLVTPGQGVYEQYF
TRBJ1-2,-,TRBV27,CASSKPGYYGYTF
TRBJ2-3,-,TRBV9,CASSVETSGGTDTQYF
TRBJ1-2,-,TRBV4-3,CASSQGPTQWAGYTF
TRBJ1-5,-,TRBV6-1,CASSPLGTGNQPQHF
TRBJ2-2,-,TRBV4-2,CASSQASGGPTGELFF
TRBJ1-5,-,TRBV7-2,CASSLNRVNQPQHF
TRBJ2-7,-,TRBV6-1,CASRWRATYEQYF
TRBJ2-3,-,TRBV25-1,CASGGGGEADTQYF
TRBJ1-5,once,TRBV19,CASSMTGYSNQPQHF
TRBJ1-6,once,TRBV19,CASSIRTSSSPLHF
TRBJ1-4,-,TRBV5-1,CASSLESAEKLFF
TRBJ1-1,-,TRBV6-5,CASSHGREDTEAFF
TRBJ1-2,-,TRBV11-1,CASSPFGATNYGYTF
TRBJ2-1,-,TRBV10-2,CASSEWGRNSYNEQFF